This T cell receptor (beta chain) appears in the sequencing data of a study of Ad26.COV2.S vaccination and SARS-CoV-2 variants. Study context: Donor was assigned to the Ad26.COV2.S arm of trial COV1001. Donor got 5x10^10 or 1x10^11 viral particles of Ad26.COV2.S.

The sample's treatment: 15 to 20 received Ad26.COV2.S at low or high dose, single or two shots; about 5 received placebo; per-sample allocation not given. All samples were drawn on day 63, counting from the first vaccine or placebo injection. Findings of the study overall: Spike-specific TCR breadth was greater after Ad26.COV2.S than placebo.

Of note for this clone: Its antigen is unidentified.

V was trimmed by 5 bases and J by 2 bases, leaving 17 bases between them. The CDR3 is 16 residues long. CDR1 ENHRY and CDR2 SYGVKD come from the germline V gene. Libraries were prepared by immunoSEQ multiplex PCR; TCRdb keeps only in-frame clonotypes and omits some of them. The profile shows hundreds of thousands of clones, about 87% of them singletons. The TCR sequence derives from a person between 18 and 59 years old who received the Ad26.COV2.S COVID-19 vaccine or a placebo. The sequencing used peripheral blood, collected in a trial of Ad26.COV2.S vaccine versus placebo. The J gene is TRBJ2-3, the V gene TRBV10-3, with a possible D match to TRBD2 (6 bases). In DNA, the CDR3 is TGTGCCATCAGTCTCTCGCCGGGGGACCTCACAGATACGCAGTATTTT. Translation gives CAISLSPGDLTDTQYF.